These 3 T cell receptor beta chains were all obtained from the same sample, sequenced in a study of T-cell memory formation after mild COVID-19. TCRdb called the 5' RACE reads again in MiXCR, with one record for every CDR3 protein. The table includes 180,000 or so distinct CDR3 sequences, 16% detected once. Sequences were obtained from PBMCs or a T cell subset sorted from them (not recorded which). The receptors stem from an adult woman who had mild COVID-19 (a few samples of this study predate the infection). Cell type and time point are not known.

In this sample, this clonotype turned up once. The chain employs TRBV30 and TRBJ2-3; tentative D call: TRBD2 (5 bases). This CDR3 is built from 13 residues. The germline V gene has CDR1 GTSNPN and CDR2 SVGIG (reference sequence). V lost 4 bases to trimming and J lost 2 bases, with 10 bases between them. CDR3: CAWTPGFTDTQYF. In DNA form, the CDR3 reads TGTGCCTGGACCCCGGGGTTCACAGATACGCAGTATTTT.

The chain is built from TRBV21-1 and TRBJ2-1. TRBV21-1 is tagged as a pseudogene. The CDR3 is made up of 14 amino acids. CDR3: CASIIAGIKNEQFF. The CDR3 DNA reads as TGTGCCAGCATCATAGCGGGAATTAAAAATGAGCAGTTCTTC.

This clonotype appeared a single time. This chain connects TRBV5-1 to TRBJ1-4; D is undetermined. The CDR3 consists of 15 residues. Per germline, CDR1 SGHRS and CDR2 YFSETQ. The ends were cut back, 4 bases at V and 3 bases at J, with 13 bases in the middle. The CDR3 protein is CASSTGGTPNEKLFF. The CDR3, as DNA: TGCGCCAGCAGCACTGGAGGCACCCCTAATGAAAAACTGTTTTTT.